This T cell receptor (beta chain) was captured in a study of T cell responses to AZD1222 COVID-19 vaccine. Per germline, CDR1 GTSNPN and CDR2 SVGIG (reference sequence). This CDR3 has 12 amino acids. Deletions cut 2 bases from V and 8 bases from J, with 12 bases between. The assay was immunoSEQ multiplex PCR, and TCRdb's table has in-frame clones only and misses some. The sample records about 120,000 clones, 91% being singletons. Sequenced here: peripheral blood, sampled on day 0 of AZD1222 vaccination. The TCR comes from an adult in good health. The genes are TRBV30 and TRBJ1-2; D call uncertain. Here the CDR3 DNA reads TGTGCCTGGAGTACCGTGGGTGCCGGCTACACCTTC. It codes for CAWSTVGAGYTF. Filled out from reference TRBV30 and TRBJ1-2, the complete variable domain reads SQTIHQWPATLVQPVGSPLSLECTVEGTSNPNLYWYRQAAGRGLQLLFYSVGIGQISSEVPQNLSASRPQDRQFILSSKKLLLSDSGFYLCAWSTVGAGYTFGSGTRLTVV.